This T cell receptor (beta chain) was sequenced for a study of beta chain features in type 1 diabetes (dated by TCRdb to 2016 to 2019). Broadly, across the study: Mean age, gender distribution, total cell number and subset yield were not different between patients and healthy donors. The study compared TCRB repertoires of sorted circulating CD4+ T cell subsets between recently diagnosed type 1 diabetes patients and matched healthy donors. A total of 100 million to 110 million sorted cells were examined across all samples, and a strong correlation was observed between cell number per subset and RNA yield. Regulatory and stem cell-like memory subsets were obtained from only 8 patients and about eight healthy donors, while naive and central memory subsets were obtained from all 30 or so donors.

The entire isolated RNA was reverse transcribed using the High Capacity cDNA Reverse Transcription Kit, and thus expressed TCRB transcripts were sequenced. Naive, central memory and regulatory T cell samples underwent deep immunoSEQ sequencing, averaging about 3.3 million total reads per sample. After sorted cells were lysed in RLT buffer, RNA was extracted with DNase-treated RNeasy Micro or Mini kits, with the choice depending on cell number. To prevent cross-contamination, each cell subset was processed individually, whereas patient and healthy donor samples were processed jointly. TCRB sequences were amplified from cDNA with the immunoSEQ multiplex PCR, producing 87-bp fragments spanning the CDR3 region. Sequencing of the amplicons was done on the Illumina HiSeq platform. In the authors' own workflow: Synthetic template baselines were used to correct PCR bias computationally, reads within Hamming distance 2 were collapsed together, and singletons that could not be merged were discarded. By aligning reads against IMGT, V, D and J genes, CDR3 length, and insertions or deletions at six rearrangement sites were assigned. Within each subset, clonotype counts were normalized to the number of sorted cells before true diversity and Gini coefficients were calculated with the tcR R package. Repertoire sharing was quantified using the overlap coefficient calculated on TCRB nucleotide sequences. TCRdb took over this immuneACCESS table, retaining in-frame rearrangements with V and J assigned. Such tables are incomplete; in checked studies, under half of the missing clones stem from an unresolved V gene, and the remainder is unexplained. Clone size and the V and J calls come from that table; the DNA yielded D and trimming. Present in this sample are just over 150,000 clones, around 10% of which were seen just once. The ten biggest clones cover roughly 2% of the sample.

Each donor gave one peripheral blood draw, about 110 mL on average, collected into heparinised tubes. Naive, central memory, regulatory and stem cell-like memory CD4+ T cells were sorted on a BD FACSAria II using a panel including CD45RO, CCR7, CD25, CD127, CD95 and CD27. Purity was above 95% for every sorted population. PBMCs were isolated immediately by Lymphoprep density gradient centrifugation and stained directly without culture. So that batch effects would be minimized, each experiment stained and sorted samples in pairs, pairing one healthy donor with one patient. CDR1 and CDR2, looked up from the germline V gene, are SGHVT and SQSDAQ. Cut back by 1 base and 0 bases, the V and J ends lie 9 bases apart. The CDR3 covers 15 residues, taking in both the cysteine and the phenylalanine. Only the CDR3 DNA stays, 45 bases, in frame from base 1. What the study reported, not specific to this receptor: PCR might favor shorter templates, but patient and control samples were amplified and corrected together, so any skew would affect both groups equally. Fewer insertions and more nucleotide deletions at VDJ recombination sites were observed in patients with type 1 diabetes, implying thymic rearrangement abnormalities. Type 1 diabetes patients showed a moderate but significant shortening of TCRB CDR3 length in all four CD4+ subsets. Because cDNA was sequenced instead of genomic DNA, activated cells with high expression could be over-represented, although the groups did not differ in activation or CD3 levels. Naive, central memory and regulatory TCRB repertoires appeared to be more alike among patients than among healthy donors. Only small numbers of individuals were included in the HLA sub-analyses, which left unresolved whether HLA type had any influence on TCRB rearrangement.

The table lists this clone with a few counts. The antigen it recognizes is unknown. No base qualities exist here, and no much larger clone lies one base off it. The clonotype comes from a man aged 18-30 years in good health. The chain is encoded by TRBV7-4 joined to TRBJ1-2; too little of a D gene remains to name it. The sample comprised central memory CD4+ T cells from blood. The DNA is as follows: TGTGCCAGCAGCTTAGACACAGCGTCTAACTATGGCTACACCTTC. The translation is CASSLDTASNYGYTF.